This T cell receptor beta chain is from a study of CXCR3-negative and CXCR3-positive naive CD8 T cells. Study-wide findings and caveats: CXCR3-negative naive cells had less hydrophobic TRB CDR3s than did CXCR3-positive naive cells. Memory cells diverged, while naive CXCR3-positive and CXCR3-negative cells had similar TRBV-TRBJ usage.

CDR3 length: 14 residues. CDR1 is MDHEN and CDR2 is SYDVKM in the germline V gene. A word on this clonotype: No antigen is known for it.

Through 5' RACE with UMI labels, the TRB cDNA libraries were prepared. Reprocessing the 5' RACE reads, TCRdb reports a single entry for every CDR3 protein and omits DNA. This sample's table has 85,000 to 130,000 distinct CDR3 sequences. The source of this sequence is a human donor in good health. Some clones in this sample may be carry-over from other donors' samples. V is TRBV28 and J is TRBJ1-2; the TCRdb call, TRBD1, lacks DNA for checking. Material: naive CXCR3+ CD8+ T cells from blood. Subset in this sample: CD45RO-CCR7+CD27+CD95- naive CD8+ T cells expressing CXCR3 (TNR3+). The CDR3 spells CASSSPGGTYGYTF.